These 14 T cell receptor beta chains originate from one sample sequenced in a study of blood T cell repertoires in COVID-19 (dated by TCRdb to the early 2020s). The library was produced with the immunoSEQ multiplex PCR assay. The immuneACCESS repertoire file appears here via TCRdb, limited to in-frame rearrangements. These files lack a portion of the clones; in checked studies, under half of the deficit traces to unresolved V genes, and the cause of the others is not known. In this sample the table shows some 400,000 clones, around nine tenths of which occur a single time. The ten largest clonotypes hold 1.5% to 2% of the sample. Sequenced material: PBMCs or T cells enriched from blood (not recorded which). These receptor sequences come from a woman aged 30 to 39 who had recovered from COVID-19.

This chain connects TRBV7-2 to TRBJ1-3; D is perhaps TRBD1 (5 bases). Trimming left V 3 bases short and J 0 bases short, with 21 bases between. In germline, CDR1 is SGHTA, CDR2 FQGNSA. CDR3 length: 19 residues. Here the CDR3 DNA reads TGTGCCAGCAGCTTCCCCCGCAGGGCCAGTCCTCACTCTGGAAACACCATATATTTT. Residues: CASSFPRRASPHSGNTIYF.

V usage is TRBV5-8 and J usage is TRBJ1-1; D not resolved. The germline V and J ends were trimmed by 0 bases and 0 bases, with 9 bases remaining between them. This CDR3 region has 15 residues. CDR1 SGHTS and CDR2 YDEGEE come from the germline V gene. DNA for the CDR3: TGTGCCAGCAGCTTGGCCCGACAAATGAACACTGAAGCTTTCTTT. Translated: CASSLARQMNTEAFF.

About this clone itself: Different DNA sequences within this sample yield the same CDR3. The rearrangement joins TRBV9 to TRBJ1-3; weak D call: TRBD1 (6 bases). Deletions cut 0 bases from V and 1 base from J, with 8 bases between. The CDR3 runs to 15 residues. Germline CDR1 is SGDLS and CDR2 is YYNGEE. CDR3 protein: CASSVDRVSGNTIYF. Written as DNA, the CDR3 is TGTGCCAGCAGCGTAGACAGGGTTTCTGGAAACACCATATATTTT.

The chain employs TRBV30 and TRBJ2-3, with 7 bases matching TRBD2. J gave up 1 base and V 0 bases, and 4 bases lay outside the gene matches. CDR1 is GTSNPN, CDR2 SVGIG, per germline (reference sequence). The CDR3 consists of 15 residues. This CDR3 is CAWSVKTSGTDTQYF. CDR3 in DNA: TGTGCCTGGAGTGTAAAAACTAGCGGCACAGATACGCAGTATTTT.

V usage is TRBV21-1 and J usage is TRBJ1-5; no DNA check was done on the table's D call, TRBD1. TRBV21-1 is termed a pseudogene. The CDR3 is made up of 15 amino acids. The CDR3 loop reads CASTGDRDCNQPQHF. The CDR3 nucleotides are TGTGCCAGCACCGGAGACAGGGATTGCAATCAGCCCCAGCATTTT.

The J gene is TRBJ2-7, the V gene TRBV5-4; 7 bases agree with TRBD1. Germline V gives CDR1 SGHNT, CDR2 YYREEE (reference sequence). The CDR3 covers 14 residues. Trimming took 5 bases from V and 6 from J; bases not matched to a gene: 11. The CDR3 here is CASRSGTEPPEQYF. DNA of the CDR3: TGTGCCAGCAGATCCGGGACAGAGCCTCCCGAGCAGTACTTC.

Concerning this clone itself: The junction does not match germline at one end; this may be a read error. The V call is TRBV7-7, the J call TRBJ2-1, with TRBD2 matching 8 bases. The CDR3 length is 17 residues. Germline assignment: CDR1 SSHAT and CDR2 FNYEAQ (reference sequence). The CDR3 DNA reads TGTGCTAGCAGCTCCCGGTTTAGCGGGACGTCCTACAATGAGCAGTTCTTC. It yields the protein CASSSRFSGTSYNEQFF. Drawing the rest from reference TRBV7-7 and TRBJ2-1, the complete variable domain is GAGVSQSPRYKVTKRGQDVTLRCDPISSHATLYWYQQALGQGPEFLTYFNYEAQPDKSGLPSDRFSAERPEGSISTLTIQRTEQRDSAMYRCASSSRFSGTSYNEQFFGPGTRLTVL.

DNA of the CDR3: TGTGCCAGCAGCGTACCAGGGGCTGGAAACACCATATATTTT. This gives the protein CASSVPGAGNTIYF. The rearrangement joins TRBV9 to TRBJ1-3; D possibly corresponds to TRBD1 (6 bases). The germline V and J ends were trimmed by 1 base and 2 bases, with 7 bases remaining between them. Germline CDR1 reads SGDLS; CDR2 reads YYNGEE. This CDR3 spans 14 amino acids.

This chain joins TRBV12-3 or TRBV12-4 and TRBJ1-2; no definite D call. V lost 1 base and J lost 8, with 11 bases in between. The CDR3 extends over 13 amino acids. CDR3 coding DNA: TGTGCCAGCAGTTTAGGGGCAGGTCTGGGCTACACCTTC. Translation: CASSLGAGLGYTF.

V gene TRBV7-2 combines with J gene TRBJ1-1; possible D gene TRBD1, 5 bases. CDR3 length: 13 residues. V lost 4 bases, J lost 3 bases, and 9 bases lay in between. Germline V gene sequence: CDR1 SGHTA, CDR2 FQGNSA. CDR3 in amino acids: CASSSRQHTEAFF. The CDR3 DNA reads as TGTGCCAGCAGCTCCCGACAGCACACTGAAGCTTTCTTT. The variable domain in full, with the rest retrieved from reference TRBV7-2 and TRBJ1-1, is GAGVSQSPSNKVTEKGKDVELRCDPISGHTALYWYRQSLGQGLEFLIYFQGNSAPDKSGLPSDRFSAERTGGSVSTLTIQRTQQEDSAVYLCASSSRQHTEAFFGQGTRLTVV.

The chain has TRBV19 and TRBJ2-4; D possibly corresponds to TRBD1 (5 bases). V lost 6 bases, J lost 0 bases, and 15 bases lay in between. There are 16 residues in the CDR3. Germline V gene lookup returns CDR1 LNHDA and CDR2 SQIVND (reference sequence). CDR3 DNA: TGTGCCAGTAGCCCAGGGCTAGGGCTAGCCAAAAACATTCAGTACTTC. Amino acid sequence: CASSPGLGLAKNIQYF.

The chain recombines TRBV9 with TRBJ1-6; 8 positions agree with TRBD1. Germline V lookup: CDR1 SGDLS, CDR2 YYNGEE. The CDR3 is 15 residues long. The J segment lost 9 bases and the V segment lost 0 bases, leaving 5 bases of the junction unmatched. CDR3 bases: TGTGCCAGCAGCGTAGGGACAGGGATTGGTTCACCCCTCCACTTT. Translated: CASSVGTGIGSPLHF.

This clone was observed a single time. This chain joins TRBV15 and TRBJ2-1; 7 bases agree with TRBD2. Losses at the gene ends were 0 bases for V and 0 bases for J; bases not matched to a gene: 14. The CDR3 extends over 20 amino acids. Germline lookup yields CDR1 LNHNV and CDR2 YYDKDF (reference sequence). CDR3 sequence (DNA): TGTGCCACCAGCAGAGAGGAGCCGGGACTACCTCCGAGCTCCTACAATGAGCAGTTCTTC. The encoded protein is CATSREEPGLPPSSYNEQFF. Looking up the rest from reference TRBV15 and TRBJ2-1 gives the full variable domain: DAMVIQNPRYQVTQFGKPVTLSCSQTLNHNVMYWYQQKSSQAPKLLFHYYDKDFNNEADTPDNFQSRRPNTSFCFLDIRSPGLGDTAMYLCATSREEPGLPPSSYNEQFFGPGTRLTVL.

CDR3 protein: CASSQWDRRNTEAFF. The CDR3 nucleotides are TGTGCCAGCAGCCAGTGGGACAGGAGGAACACTGAAGCTTTCTTT. This chain links TRBV3-1 (or the pseudogene TRBV3-2) with TRBJ1-1; TRBD1 matches 8 bases. Looked up from germline, CDR1 is LGHDT and CDR2 is YNNKEL (reference sequence). This CDR3 region has 15 residues. V gave up 3 bases and J gave up 1 base; unmatched junction bases: 4.